A selection of T cell receptor beta chains follows, all from one sample in a study of T cell responses to AZD1222 COVID-19 vaccine. Generated by immunoSEQ multiplex PCR, the TCRdb table keeps only in-frame clones and is missing some. The sample lists roughly 110,000 clones, about 90% occurring once. The sample consisted of peripheral blood, taken on day 0 of AZD1222 vaccination. Every receptor here comes from an adult in good health. Each CDR3 is given with its conserved first and last residue. Fields, in order: clone size, D gene, J gene, V gene, CDR3 protein, CDR3 DNA. A D gene is named only where the DNA matches it firmly. Clone sizes are given selectively: once, few, many, or a class where the clone is expanded.

abundance: once
d_gene: TRBD2
j_gene: TRBJ2-5
v_gene: TRBV11-2
CDR3aa: CASKLAGETQYF
CDR3nt: TGTGCCAGCAAACTAGCGGGTGAGACCCAGTACTTC

abundance: .
d_gene: .
j_gene: TRBJ1-4
v_gene: TRBV19
CDR3aa: CASGRRNEKLFF
CDR3nt: TGTGCCAGTGGGAGGCGTAATGAAAAACTGTTTTTT

abundance: .
d_gene: TRBD1
j_gene: TRBJ1-5
v_gene: TRBV7-9
CDR3aa: CASTLGTAHQPQHF
CDR3nt: TGTGCCAGCACCCTCGGGACAGCCCATCAGCCCCAGCATTTT

abundance: .
d_gene: .
j_gene: TRBJ1-5
v_gene: TRBV18
CDR3aa: CASSPQGVDSQPQHF
CDR3nt: TGTGCCAGCTCACCACAGGGAGTCGACAGTCAGCCCCAGCATTTT

abundance: .
d_gene: .
j_gene: TRBJ2-7
v_gene: TRBV3-1/TRBV3-2
CDR3aa: CASSHPETGSGPYEQYF
CDR3nt: TGTGCCAGCAGCCACCCGGAGACAGGGAGCGGGCCCTACGAGCAGTACTTC

abundance: once
d_gene: TRBD1
j_gene: TRBJ2-5
v_gene: TRBV2
CDR3aa: CASGGQQAETQYF
CDR3nt: TGTGCCAGCGGGGGACAGCAAGCAGAGACCCAGTACTTC

abundance: once
d_gene: .
j_gene: TRBJ2-2
v_gene: TRBV3-1/TRBV3-2
CDR3aa: CASSQGGTRGAGELFF
CDR3nt: TGTGCCAGCAGCCAAGGGGGGACCCGTGGGGCCGGGGAGCTGTTTTTT

abundance: .
d_gene: TRBD1
j_gene: TRBJ1-1
v_gene: TRBV18
CDR3aa: CASSLGTGLNTEAFF
CDR3nt: TGTGCCAGCTCACTCGGGACAGGGCTGAACACTGAAGCTTTCTTT

abundance: .
d_gene: .
j_gene: TRBJ1-4
v_gene: TRBV11-2
CDR3aa: CASGSMQGTTNEKLFF
CDR3nt: TGTGCCAGCGGATCCATGCAGGGTACAACTAATGAAAAACTGTTTTTT

abundance: .
d_gene: TRBD1
j_gene: TRBJ1-2
v_gene: TRBV13
CDR3aa: CASSTYRDRGIHNYGYTF
CDR3nt: TGTGCCAGCAGCACGTACCGGGACAGGGGTATACATAACTATGGCTACACCTTC

abundance: .
d_gene: .
j_gene: TRBJ1-2
v_gene: TRBV6-5
CDR3aa: CASSYGRFAYGYTF
CDR3nt: TGTGCCAGCAGTTACGGGCGGTTTGCCTATGGCTACACCTTC

abundance: .
d_gene: TRBD2
j_gene: TRBJ2-7
v_gene: TRBV7-9
CDR3aa: CASSQGDYSYEQYF
CDR3nt: TGTGCCAGCAGCCAAGGGGACTACTCCTACGAGCAGTACTTC

abundance: .
d_gene: .
j_gene: TRBJ1-4
v_gene: TRBV6-5
CDR3aa: CASSRGRANEKLFF
CDR3nt: TGTGCCAGCAGCCGCGGTAGGGCTAATGAAAAACTGTTTTTT

abundance: .
d_gene: .
j_gene: TRBJ2-1
v_gene: TRBV18
CDR3aa: CASSAEGPPYNEQFF
CDR3nt: TGTGCCAGCTCAGCCGAGGGACCCCCTTACAATGAGCAGTTCTTC

abundance: .
d_gene: .
j_gene: TRBJ2-1
v_gene: TRBV3-1/TRBV3-2
CDR3aa: CASSQDSTGSSEQFF
CDR3nt: TGTGCCAGCAGCCAAGATAGCACAGGGTCGAGCGAGCAGTTCTTC

abundance: .
d_gene: .
j_gene: TRBJ1-2
v_gene: TRBV6-5
CDR3aa: CASSRQANYGYTF
CDR3nt: TGTGCCAGCAGTCGACAGGCAAACTATGGCTACACCTTC

abundance: .
d_gene: .
j_gene: TRBJ2-4
v_gene: TRBV3-1/TRBV3-2
CDR3aa: CASRREEPWGCRDIQYF
CDR3nt: TGTGCCAGCAGACGGGAAGAACCGTGGGGGTGTAGGGACATTCAGTACTTC

abundance: .
d_gene: .
j_gene: TRBJ1-2
v_gene: TRBV27
CDR3aa: CASSLSKFGGGWGYTF
CDR3nt: TGTGCCAGCAGTTTATCTAAATTCGGGGGGGGATGGGGCTACACCTTC

abundance: .
d_gene: .
j_gene: TRBJ1-3
v_gene: TRBV10-2
CDR3aa: CASTRGQDGNTIYF
CDR3nt: TGCGCCAGCACCCGGGGGCAGGACGGAAACACCATATATTTT

abundance: .
d_gene: .
j_gene: TRBJ1-6
v_gene: TRBV13
CDR3aa: CASSLRQAGSSPLHF
CDR3nt: TGTGCCAGCAGCCTCCGACAGGCTGGGAGTTCACCCCTCCACTTT

abundance: .
d_gene: .
j_gene: TRBJ2-7
v_gene: TRBV11-2
CDR3aa: CASSLRRGGPYSYEQYF
CDR3nt: TGTGCCAGCAGCTTACGGCGTGGGGGGCCCTATTCCTACGAGCAGTACTTC

abundance: .
d_gene: .
j_gene: TRBJ1-6
v_gene: TRBV25-1
CDR3aa: CASSPPRGWDSPLHF
CDR3nt: TGTGCCAGCAGTCCACCGCGGGGTTGGGATTCACCCCTCCACTTT

abundance: .
d_gene: TRBD1
j_gene: TRBJ1-5
v_gene: TRBV6-1
CDR3aa: CASSDVRGINQPQHF
CDR3nt: TGTGCCAGCAGTGATGTCAGGGGGATCAATCAGCCCCAGCATTTT

abundance: .
d_gene: .
j_gene: TRBJ2-1
v_gene: TRBV7-8
CDR3aa: CASSALSGQLSYNEQFF
CDR3nt: TGTGCCAGCAGTGCTCTCTCCGGACAGCTATCCTACAATGAGCAGTTCTTC

abundance: once
d_gene: .
j_gene: TRBJ1-5
v_gene: TRBV2
CDR3aa: CASSDGGRYSNQPQHF
CDR3nt: TGTGCCAGCAGTGATGGAGGCCGTTATAGCAATCAGCCCCAGCATTTT

abundance: .
d_gene: TRBD1
j_gene: TRBJ2-7
v_gene: TRBV5-5
CDR3aa: CASSLTGQGASEQYF
CDR3nt: TGTGCCAGCAGCCTTACAGGACAGGGGGCTAGCGAGCAGTACTTC

abundance: .
d_gene: TRBD1
j_gene: TRBJ1-2
v_gene: TRBV12-5
CDR3aa: CASGLVRDRGGYGYTF
CDR3nt: TGTGCTAGTGGTTTGGTTCGGGACAGGGGGGGCTATGGCTACACCTTC

abundance: .
d_gene: .
j_gene: TRBJ1-6
v_gene: TRBV6-5
CDR3aa: CASSYKPHINSPLHF
CDR3nt: TGTGCCAGCAGTTATAAACCCCATATCAATTCACCCCTCCACTTT

abundance: .
d_gene: .
j_gene: TRBJ2-1
v_gene: TRBV7-2
CDR3aa: CASSLAGGIYNEQFF
CDR3nt: TGTGCCAGCAGCTTAGCGGGGGGTATCTACAATGAGCAGTTCTTC

abundance: .
d_gene: .
j_gene: TRBJ2-7
v_gene: TRBV30
CDR3aa: CAWSVRRSEQYF
CDR3nt: TGTGCCTGGAGTGTACGCAGATCCGAGCAGTACTTC

abundance: .
d_gene: TRBD2
j_gene: TRBJ2-7
v_gene: TRBV6-2/TRBV6-3
CDR3aa: CASSPSGVSSYEQYF
CDR3nt: TGTGCCAGCAGCCCTAGCGGGGTCAGCTCCTACGAGCAGTACTTC

abundance: once
d_gene: .
j_gene: TRBJ1-4
v_gene: TRBV5-1
CDR3aa: CASSFLGSLDEKLFF
CDR3nt: TGCGCCAGCAGCTTCCTAGGGAGTTTGGATGAAAAACTGTTTTTT

abundance: .
d_gene: .
j_gene: TRBJ1-1
v_gene: TRBV5-1
CDR3aa: CASSLGGQYTEAFF
CDR3nt: TGCGCCAGCAGCTTGGGTGGACAGTACACTGAAGCTTTCTTT

abundance: .
d_gene: .
j_gene: TRBJ1-3
v_gene: TRBV7-6
CDR3aa: CASSSVRNTIYF
CDR3nt: TGTGCCAGCAGCTCCGTACGAAACACCATATATTTT

abundance: .
d_gene: .
j_gene: TRBJ1-2
v_gene: TRBV15
CDR3aa: CATSRDANLQAYGYTF
CDR3nt: TGTGCCACCAGCAGAGATGCCAACCTACAGGCCTATGGCTACACCTTC